These 10 T cell receptor beta chains originate from one sample sequenced in a study of regulatory and conventional T cells in RAG deficiency. Blood CD4+ CD25-high CD127-low regulatory T cells supplied the genomic DNA template. Only in-frame clones appear in the TCRdb table, and some are missing; sequencing was by immunoSEQ multiplex PCR. This repertoire shows about 28,000 clones, about 93% found once; its top ten account for around 0.82%. These data also formed part of another study, on regulatory T cells. That work adds: The PCR used 52 TRBV and 13 TRBJ primers.

Sequenced: Tregs sorted from blood. All receptors derive from a human donor in good health.

CDR3 in DNA: TGCGCCAGCAGCTTACGCGGACAGGGCTGGGGCACAGATACGCAGTATTTT. It yields the protein CASSLRGQGWGTDTQYF. The chain employs TRBV5-1 and TRBJ2-3; TRBD1 matches 8 bases. Germline values: CDR1 SGHRS, CDR2 YFSETQ. Losses at the gene ends were 2 bases for V and 1 base for J; bases not matched to a gene: 9. The CDR3 is made up of 17 amino acids.

The rearrangement joins TRBV6-1 to TRBJ2-4, with D unresolved. Per germline, CDR1 MNHNS and CDR2 SASEGT. CDR3 length: 15 residues. V dropped 2 bases and J dropped 0 bases, with 8 bases sitting between them. In DNA form, the CDR3 reads TGTGCCAGCAGTGAAATTATAATAGCCAAAAACATTCAGTACTTC. This codes for CASSEIIIAKNIQYF.

The V call is TRBV5-5, the J call TRBJ1-4; D call uncertain. The V gene lost 1 base and the J gene lost 0 bases, with 4 bases spanning the gap. The CDR3 totals 14 residues. Germline loops: CDR1 SGHKS, CDR2 YYEKEE (reference sequence). The CDR3 DNA is TGTGCCAGCAGCTTGTCTGCAACTAATGAAAAACTGTTTTTT. This sequence encodes CASSLSATNEKLFF.

A single count supports this clone. This rearrangement joins TRBV6-1 to TRBJ2-2; 8 bases are a match to TRBD1. With V trimmed by 3 bases and J by 5 bases, 2 bases remained unmatched. The V gene's germline CDR1 is MNHNS and CDR2 SASEGT. The CDR3 has 14 residues. The CDR3 here is CASSETGVTGELFF. The CDR3 nucleotides read TGTGCCAGCAGTGAGACAGGGGTTACCGGGGAGCTGTTTTTT.

J is TRBJ1-4 and V is TRBV2, with D unclear. Germline values: CDR1 SNHLY, CDR2 FYNNEI. The CDR3 covers 15 residues. Trimming left V 1 base short and J 8 bases short, with 14 bases between. This CDR3 reads CASSEVNAAREKLFF. The CDR3 DNA is TGTGCCAGCAGTGAAGTAAACGCCGCGAGGGAAAAACTGTTTTTT.

The chain couples TRBV6-5 to TRBJ2-7; TRBD1 matches at 9 bases. The CDR3 contains 15 residues. J was trimmed by 4 bases and V by 5 bases; bases with no gene match: 9. CDR1 and CDR2 from the germline V gene are MNHEY and SVGAGI. CDR3 amino acids: CASSRDRDRAYEQYF. The DNA of the CDR3 is TGTGCCAGCAGTAGGGACCGGGACAGGGCATACGAGCAGTACTTC.

CDR3 loop: CASSRTVYEKLFF. CDR3 nucleotides: TGTGCCAGCAGCCGGACAGTTTATGAAAAACTGTTTTTT. The V call is TRBV11-2, the J call TRBJ1-4, with D perhaps matching TRBD1 (6 bases). Germline V gene sequence: CDR1 SGHAT, CDR2 FQNNGV. V was clipped by 5 bases and J by 6 bases, with 10 bases between them. CDR3 length: 13 amino acids.

The J gene is TRBJ2-5, the V gene TRBV6-1; D is uncertain. The germline V gene has CDR1 MNHNS and CDR2 SASEGT. Trimming left V 2 bases short and J 7 bases short, with 17 bases between. The CDR3 loop spans 15 amino acids. In DNA, the CDR3 is TGTGCCAGCAGTGAATCGGGCGGTAGCCGAGGGACCCAGTACTTC. Translating it yields CASSESGGSRGTQYF.

This chain joins TRBV12-5 and TRBJ2-1, with unresolved D. Germline values: CDR1 LGHNT, CDR2 FRNRAP. Trimming removed 3 bases at V and 7 bases at J, with 13 bases between. The CDR3 totals 14 residues. The DNA for the CDR3 is TGTGCTAGTGGTTTTCTAGGCGGTAGAAATGAGCAGTTCTTC. This gives the protein CASGFLGGRNEQFF.

V is TRBV19 and J is TRBJ2-5; no clear D. The CDR3 totals 13 residues. CDR1 LNHDA and CDR2 SQIVND come from the germline V gene (reference sequence). V lost 1 base to trimming and J lost 4 bases, with 7 bases between them. CDR3 in DNA: TGTGCCAGTAGTATAGCCAGGAGAGAGACCCAGTACTTC. This encodes CASSIARRETQYF. The complete variable domain, with remaining parts taken from reference TRBV19 and TRBJ2-5, reads DGGITQSPKYLFRKEGQNVTLSCEQNLNHDAMYWYRQDPGQGLRLIYYSQIVNDFQKGDIAEGYSVSREKKESFPLTVTSAQKNPTAFYLCASSIARRETQYFGPGTRLLVL.